The T cell receptor (beta chain) under discussion was sequenced for a study of blood T cells in healthy people across ages. The study's findings and limits: The donors' CMV status was not determined, possibly confounding changes in expanded clonotypes. Age showed a roughly linear inverse relationship with TCR beta diversity per million T cells.

Using a J-beta primer mix together with a sample-barcoded 5' primer, a second PCR was run for roughly 7 to 12 cycles. TCRdb fed the 5' RACE reads into MiXCR, producing one record per CDR3 protein. The sample has around 990,000 distinct CDR3 sequences; roughly two fifths are singletons. The CDR3 length is 15 residues. The V gene's germline CDR1 is MNHEY and CDR2 SVGAGI. Between the trimmed V and J ends, which lost 5 bases and 9 bases, there was a span of 22 bases. With respect to this clonotype: Its antigen remains unidentified.

Sequenced sample: blood. This TCR derives from a man between 18 and 35 years old in good health. The chain recombines TRBV6-5 with TRBJ1-1, with a weak D call TRBD1 (5 bases). Here the CDR3 reads CASSHLQYGGSKAFF. DNA for the CDR3: TGTGCCAGCAGTCACCTTCAATATGGGGGTTCTAAAGCTTTCTTT.